The rows below give T cell receptor beta chains drawn from one sample of a study of T cell repertoires in cytomegalovirus infection. No antigen has been assigned to these receptors. Via MiXCR, TCRdb re-called the reads, giving one row per CDR3 protein. The data contain 55,000 to 70,000 distinct CDR3 sequences, 25% to 40% of them seen just once; the ten biggest clones take up nearly 70%. Sequenced sample: PBMCs, sequenced either directly or after in vitro stimulation (not recorded which). Receptors originate from a human donor in good health (CMV status not recorded). Some clones in this sample may be carry-over from other donors' samples. CDR3s include the opening cysteine and the closing phenylalanine or tryptophan. Fields, in order: J gene, CDR3 length, clone size, D gene, V gene, CDR3 protein, CDR3 DNA. The D gene is left open where the match is weak. Size is omitted from some rows. Given values are once, few, many or a class for expanded clones.

>TRBJ1-5|17|few|TRBD1|TRBV7-7
CASSQSLDRGRYQPQHF
TGTGCCAGCAGCCAAAGCTTAGACAGGGGGCGTTATCAGCCCCAGCATTTT
>TRBJ2-3|14|-|-|TRBV15
CATSLQPLTDTQYF
TGTGCCACCAGCCTCCAACCCCTTACGGATACGCAGTATTTT
>TRBJ2-3|14|few|-|TRBV15
CATSRNVPSDTQYF
TGTGCCACCAGCAGAAACGTCCCCTCGGATACGCAGTATTTT
>TRBJ2-3|17|-|-|TRBV27
CASSLFPDLFSGDTQYF
TGTGCCAGCAGTTTATTTCCGGACTTGTTTAGTGGAGATACGCAGTATTTT
>TRBJ2-2|15|-|-|TRBV29-1
CSVGTGGANTGELFF
TGCAGCGTTGGTACGGGGGGCGCGAACACCGGGGAGCTGTTTTTT
>TRBJ2-1|16|-|TRBD2|TRBV6-2/TRBV6-3
CASSQGAGYPSNEQFF
TGTGCCAGCAGTCAAGGAGCGGGATACCCTTCCAATGAGCAGTTCTTC
>TRBJ2-1|15|once|-|TRBV29-1
CSVRDSGTGYNEQFF
TGCAGCGTTCGAGATTCCGGGACTGGGTACAATGAGCAGTTCTTC
>TRBJ2-1|14|-|-|TRBV11-1
CASSSSPRAGEQFF
TGTGCCAGCAGCTCCTCACCCAGGGCCGGTGAGCAGTTCTTC
>TRBJ2-3|15|many|-|TRBV28
CASSFGSFRGDTQYF
TGTGCCAGCAGTTTCGGCAGCTTTCGGGGAGATACGCAGTATTTT
>TRBJ1-2|14|few|TRBD1|TRBV12-3/TRBV12-4
CASSPGQGFYGYTF
TGTGCCAGCAGTCCGGGACAGGGTTTCTATGGCTACACCTTC